The source of this TCR beta chain is a study of T cells after yellow fever vaccination. Study-wide context: Preparation of the low-cell-number fractions used SMART-Seq v4 Ultra Low Input.

This clonotype was seen only a few times. Its target is unknown. Whole-study results and caveats: Post-booster repertoires again held most primary-vaccination clones (approximately 96% CD4, 88% CD8).

The authors made TCR cDNA by 5'RACE template switching, adding a universal primer site and UMIs. TCRdb reprocessed the 5' RACE reads via MiXCR and lists one record per CDR3 protein. The sample gives nearly 550,000 distinct CDR3 sequences, under 25% of which show up once; 13% to 15% is in the top ten. The sample in question was PBMCs, obtained 15 days after the yellow fever booster vaccination. The sequence was obtained from a man aged 25-45 years who received the YFV17D yellow fever vaccine.

The CDR3 sequence: CAISDSRGTVSTDTQYF. Here the CDR3 DNA reads TGTGCCATCAGTGACTCTCGCGGGACAGTAAGCACAGATACGCAGTATTTT. The chain couples TRBV10-3 to TRBJ2-3; perhaps TRBD1 as D (7 bases). The V gene lost 3 bases and the J gene lost 0 bases, with 16 bases spanning the gap. This CDR3 has 17 amino acids. The germline V gene encodes CDR1 ENHRY and CDR2 SYGVKD.